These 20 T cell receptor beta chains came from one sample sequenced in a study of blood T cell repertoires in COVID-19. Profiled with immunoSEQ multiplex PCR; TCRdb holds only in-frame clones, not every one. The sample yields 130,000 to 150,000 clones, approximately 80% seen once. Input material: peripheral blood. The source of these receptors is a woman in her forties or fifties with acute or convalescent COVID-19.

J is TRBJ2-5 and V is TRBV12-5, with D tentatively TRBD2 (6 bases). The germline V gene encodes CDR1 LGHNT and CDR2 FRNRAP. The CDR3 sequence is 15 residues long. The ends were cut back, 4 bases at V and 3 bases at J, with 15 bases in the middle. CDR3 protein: CASGYGVGGEETQYF. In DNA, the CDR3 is TGTGCTAGTGGTTACGGGGTTGGAGGGGAAGAGACCCAGTACTTC.

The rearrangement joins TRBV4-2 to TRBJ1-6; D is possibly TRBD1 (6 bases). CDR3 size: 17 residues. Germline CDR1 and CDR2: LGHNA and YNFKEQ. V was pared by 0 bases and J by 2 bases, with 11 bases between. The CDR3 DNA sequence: TGTGCCAGCAGCCAAGATGGCAGGGGCACCTATAATTCACCCCTCCACTTT. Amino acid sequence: CASSQDGRGTYNSPLHF.

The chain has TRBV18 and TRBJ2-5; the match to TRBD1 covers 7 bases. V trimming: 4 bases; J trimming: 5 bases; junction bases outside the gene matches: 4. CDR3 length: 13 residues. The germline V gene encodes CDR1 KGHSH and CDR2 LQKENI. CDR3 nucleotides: TGTGCCAGCTCACTGACAGGGATGGAGACCCAGTACTTC. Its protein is CASSLTGMETQYF. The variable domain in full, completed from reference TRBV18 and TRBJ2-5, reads NAGVMQNPRHLVRRRGQEARLRCSPMKGHSHVYWYRQLPEEGLKFMVYLQKENIIDESGMPKERFSAEFPKEGPSILRIQQVVRGDSAAYFCASSLTGMETQYFGPGTRLLVL.

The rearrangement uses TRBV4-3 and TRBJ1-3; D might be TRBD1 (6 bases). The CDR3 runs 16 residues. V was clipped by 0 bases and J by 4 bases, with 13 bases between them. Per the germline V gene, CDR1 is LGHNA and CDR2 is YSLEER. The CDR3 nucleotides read TGCGCCAGCAGCCAAGAGTCCGGGGGGCTCGGAAACACCATATATTTT. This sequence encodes CASSQESGGLGNTIYF.

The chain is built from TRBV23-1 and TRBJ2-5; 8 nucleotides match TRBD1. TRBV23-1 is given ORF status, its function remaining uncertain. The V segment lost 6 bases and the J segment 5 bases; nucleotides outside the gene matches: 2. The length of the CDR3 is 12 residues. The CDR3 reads CASRQGVETQYF. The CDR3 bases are TGCGCCAGCAGACAGGGGGTGGAGACCCAGTACTTC.

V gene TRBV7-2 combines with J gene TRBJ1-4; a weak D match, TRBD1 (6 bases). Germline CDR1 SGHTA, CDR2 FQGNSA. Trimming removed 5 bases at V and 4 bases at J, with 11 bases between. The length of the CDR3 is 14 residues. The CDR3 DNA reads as TGTGCCAGCAGCCCACAGGGTTTTAATGAAAAACTGTTTTTT. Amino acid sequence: CASSPQGFNEKLFF.

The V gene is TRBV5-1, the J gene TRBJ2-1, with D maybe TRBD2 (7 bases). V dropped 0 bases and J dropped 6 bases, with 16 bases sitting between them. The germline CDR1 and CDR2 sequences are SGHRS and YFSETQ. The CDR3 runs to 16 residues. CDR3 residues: CASSLVPGGSTNEQFF. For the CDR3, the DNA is TGCGCCAGCAGCTTGGTCCCGGGGGGCTCCACCAATGAGCAGTTCTTC.

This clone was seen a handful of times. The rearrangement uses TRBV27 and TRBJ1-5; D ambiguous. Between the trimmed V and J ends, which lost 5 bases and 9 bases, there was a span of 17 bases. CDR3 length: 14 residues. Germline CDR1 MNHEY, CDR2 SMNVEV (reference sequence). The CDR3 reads CASSQGRRGSPQHF. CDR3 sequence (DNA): TGTGCCAGCAGTCAAGGACGGCGGGGATCGCCCCAGCATTTT.

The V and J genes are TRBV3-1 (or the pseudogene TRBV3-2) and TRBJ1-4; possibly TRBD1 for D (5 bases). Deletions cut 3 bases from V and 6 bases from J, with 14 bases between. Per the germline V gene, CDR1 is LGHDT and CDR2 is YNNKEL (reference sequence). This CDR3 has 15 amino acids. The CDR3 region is CASSQVGGTDEKLFF. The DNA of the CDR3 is TGTGCCAGCAGCCAGGTCGGGGGAACGGATGAAAAACTGTTTTTT.

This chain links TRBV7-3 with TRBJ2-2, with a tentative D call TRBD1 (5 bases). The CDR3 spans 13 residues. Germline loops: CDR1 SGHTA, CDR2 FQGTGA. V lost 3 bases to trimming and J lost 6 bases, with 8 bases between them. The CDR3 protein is CASSFKGSGELFF. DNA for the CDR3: TGTGCCAGCAGCTTTAAGGGGTCCGGGGAGCTGTTTTTT. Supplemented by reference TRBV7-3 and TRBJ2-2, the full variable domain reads GAGVSQTPSNKVTEKGKYVELRCDPISGHTALYWYRQSLGQGPEFLIYFQGTGAADDSGLPNDRFFAVRPEGSVSTLKIQRTERGDSAVYLCASSFKGSGELFFGEGSRLTVL.

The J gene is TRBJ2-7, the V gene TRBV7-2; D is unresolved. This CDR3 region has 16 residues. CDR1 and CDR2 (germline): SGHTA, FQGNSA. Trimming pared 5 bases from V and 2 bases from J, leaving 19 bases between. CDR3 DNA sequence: TGTGCCAGCAGCGTAACTACATTCTCCGTTCCCTACGAGCAGTACTTC. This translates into CASSVTTFSVPYEQYF.

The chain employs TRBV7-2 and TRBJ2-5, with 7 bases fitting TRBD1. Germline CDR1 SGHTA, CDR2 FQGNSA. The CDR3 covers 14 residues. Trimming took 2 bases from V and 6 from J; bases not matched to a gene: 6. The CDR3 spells CASSLLTGFKTQYF. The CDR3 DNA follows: TGTGCCAGCAGCTTATTGACAGGGTTTAAGACCCAGTACTTC.

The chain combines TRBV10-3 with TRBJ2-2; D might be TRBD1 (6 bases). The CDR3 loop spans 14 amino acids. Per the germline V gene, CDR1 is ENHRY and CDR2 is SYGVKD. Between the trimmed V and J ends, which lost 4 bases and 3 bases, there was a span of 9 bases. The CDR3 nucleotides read TGTGCCATCAGTGGACAGGCCGACACCGGGGAGCTGTTTTTT. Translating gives CAISGQADTGELFF.

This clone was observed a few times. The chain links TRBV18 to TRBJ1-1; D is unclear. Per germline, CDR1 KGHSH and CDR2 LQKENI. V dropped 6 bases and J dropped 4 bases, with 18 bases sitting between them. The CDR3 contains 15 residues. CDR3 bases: TGTGCCAGCTCCGCAAGAGCGGGAGGAGGCACTGAAGCTTTCTTT. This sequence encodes CASSARAGGGTEAFF.

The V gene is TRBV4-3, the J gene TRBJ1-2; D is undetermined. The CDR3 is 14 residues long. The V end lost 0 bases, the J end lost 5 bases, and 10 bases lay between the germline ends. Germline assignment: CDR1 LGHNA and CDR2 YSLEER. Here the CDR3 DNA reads TGCGCCAGCAGCCAAGATGTACAGCTTTATGGCTACACCTTC. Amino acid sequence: CASSQDVQLYGYTF.

DNA of the CDR3: TGTGCCAGCAGCTTGGGTGGAGGTGGAAACACCATATATTTT. Protein sequence: CASSLGGGGNTIYF. The chain has TRBV11-2 and TRBJ1-3; D gene unclear. The germline V gene has CDR1 SGHAT and CDR2 FQNNGV. V shed 3 bases and J shed 3 bases, with 9 bases lying between them. There are 14 residues in the CDR3.

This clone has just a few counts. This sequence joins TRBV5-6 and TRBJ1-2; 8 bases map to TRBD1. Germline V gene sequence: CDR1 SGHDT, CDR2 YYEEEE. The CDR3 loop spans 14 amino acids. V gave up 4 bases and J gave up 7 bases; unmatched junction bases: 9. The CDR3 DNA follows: TGTGCCAGCAGCGGCGCGGACAGGGAGGGTGGCTACACCTTC. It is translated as CASSGADREGGYTF.

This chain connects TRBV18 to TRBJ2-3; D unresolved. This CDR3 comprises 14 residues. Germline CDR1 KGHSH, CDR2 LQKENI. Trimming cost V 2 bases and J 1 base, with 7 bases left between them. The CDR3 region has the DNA TGTGCCAGCTCACCAGAAACTGGCACAGATACGCAGTATTTT. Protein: CASSPETGTDTQYF.

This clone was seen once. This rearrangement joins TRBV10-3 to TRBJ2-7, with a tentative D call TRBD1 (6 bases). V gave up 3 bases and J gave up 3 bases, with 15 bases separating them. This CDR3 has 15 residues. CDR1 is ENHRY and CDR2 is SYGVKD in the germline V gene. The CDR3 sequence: CAISEFQGTGYEQYF. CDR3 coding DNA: TGTGCCATCAGTGAATTTCAGGGGACGGGCTACGAGCAGTACTTC.

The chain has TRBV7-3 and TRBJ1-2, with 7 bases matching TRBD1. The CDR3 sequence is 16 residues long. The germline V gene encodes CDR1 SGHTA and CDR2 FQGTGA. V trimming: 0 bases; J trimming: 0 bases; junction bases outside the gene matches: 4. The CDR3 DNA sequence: TGTGCCAGCAGCTTAACCGGGACAGATACTAACTATGGCTACACCTTC. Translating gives CASSLTGTDTNYGYTF.